Listed below are T cell receptor beta chains from one sample, sequenced in a study of blood T cells in healthy people across ages. MiXCR was run by TCRdb on the 5' RACE reads, yielding one entry per CDR3 protein. This table holds 850,000 or so distinct CDR3 sequences, more than 25% found once. Sequencing was performed on blood. These receptor sequences come from a woman at least 80 years old in good health. The CDR3 runs from the conserved cysteine through the conserved F or W. A D gene is named only where the DNA matches it firmly. Some rows have no size entry. The others give once, few or many, or a class for an expanded clone.

v_call: TRBV27; j_call: TRBJ2-3; d_call: NA; clone_size: NA; cdr3_aa: CASSTPWDTQYF; cdr3_nt: TGTGCCAGCAGTACCCCATGGGATACGCAGTATTTT
v_call: TRBV7-2; j_call: TRBJ1-6; d_call: TRBD1; clone_size: many; cdr3_aa: CASSSRQGASPLHF; cdr3_nt: TGTGCCAGCAGCTCGAGACAGGGGGCCTCACCCCTCCACTTT
v_call: TRBV30; j_call: TRBJ1-6; d_call: TRBD1; clone_size: NA; cdr3_aa: CAWSVPGGNSPLHF; cdr3_nt: TGTGCCTGGAGTGTCCCAGGGGGTAATTCACCCCTCCACTTT
v_call: TRBV12-3/TRBV12-4; j_call: TRBJ2-1; d_call: NA; clone_size: many; cdr3_aa: CASGRGYEQFF; cdr3_nt: TGTGCCAGCGGGAGAGGCTATGAGCAGTTCTTC
v_call: TRBV20-1; j_call: TRBJ1-3; d_call: TRBD1; clone_size: NA; cdr3_aa: CSAPDRAIGNTIYF; cdr3_nt: TGCAGTGCACCGGACAGGGCAATCGGAAACACCATATATTTT
v_call: TRBV20-1; j_call: TRBJ1-5; d_call: NA; clone_size: NA; cdr3_aa: CSAELPGYSNQPQHF; cdr3_nt: TGCAGTGCTGAATTACCAGGTTATAGCAATCAGCCCCAGCATTTT
v_call: TRBV25-1; j_call: TRBJ1-1; d_call: NA; clone_size: few; cdr3_aa: CASSVEGVPEAFF; cdr3_nt: TGTGCCAGCAGTGTCGAGGGTGTCCCTGAAGCTTTCTTT
v_call: TRBV15; j_call: TRBJ2-1; d_call: TRBD1; clone_size: NA; cdr3_aa: CATSPGQGVVNEQFF; cdr3_nt: TGTGCCACCAGCCCCGGACAGGGCGTTGTCAATGAGCAGTTCTTC
v_call: TRBV20-1; j_call: TRBJ1-5; d_call: TRBD1; clone_size: many; cdr3_aa: CSALSGTGGPRPQHF; cdr3_nt: TGCAGTGCTCTTAGTGGGACAGGGGGCCCTCGGCCCCAGCATTTT
v_call: TRBV4-2; j_call: TRBJ2-4; d_call: NA; clone_size: many; cdr3_aa: CASSQDRAKNIQYF; cdr3_nt: TGTGCCAGCAGCCAAGACAGGGCCAAAAACATTCAGTACTTC
v_call: TRBV12-3/TRBV12-4; j_call: TRBJ1-2; d_call: NA; clone_size: many; cdr3_aa: CASSWGGRGYTF; cdr3_nt: TGTGCCAGCAGTTGGGGGGGACGTGGCTACACCTTC
v_call: TRBV25-1; j_call: TRBJ1-1; d_call: NA; clone_size: many; cdr3_aa: CASSELTRDTEAFF; cdr3_nt: TGTGCCAGCAGTGAATTGACGCGGGACACTGAAGCTTTCTTT
v_call: TRBV6-6; j_call: TRBJ1-1; d_call: TRBD1; clone_size: NA; cdr3_aa: CASSYPQGAANTEAFF; cdr3_nt: TGTGCCAGCAGCTACCCGCAGGGGGCAGCGAACACTGAAGCTTTCTTT
v_call: TRBV5-6; j_call: TRBJ2-2; d_call: NA; clone_size: NA; cdr3_aa: CASGLATGELFF; cdr3_nt: TGTGCCAGCGGCTTAGCGACCGGGGAGCTGTTTTTT
v_call: TRBV20-1; j_call: TRBJ1-5; d_call: TRBD1; clone_size: many; cdr3_aa: CSARGTPGQGNQPQHF; cdr3_nt: TGCAGTGCTAGAGGCACGCCGGGACAGGGCAATCAGCCCCAGCATTTT
v_call: TRBV6-6; j_call: TRBJ1-4; d_call: NA; clone_size: NA; cdr3_aa: CASSYGKGNEKLFF; cdr3_nt: TGTGCCAGCAGTTATGGGAAGGGTAATGAAAAACTGTTTTTT
v_call: TRBV12-3/TRBV12-4; j_call: TRBJ2-4; d_call: NA; clone_size: NA; cdr3_aa: CASSLERVRQYF; cdr3_nt: TGTGCCAGCAGCCTTGAGAGGGTTCGGCAGTACTTC
v_call: TRBV7-2; j_call: TRBJ2-1; d_call: NA; clone_size: many; cdr3_aa: CASTLGGQRVDEQFF; cdr3_nt: TGTGCCAGCACCCTAGGGGGACAAAGGGTCGATGAGCAGTTCTTC
v_call: TRBV6-1; j_call: TRBJ2-5; d_call: NA; clone_size: many; cdr3_aa: CASNRGTLTGGEQYF; cdr3_nt: TGTGCCAGCAACAGGGGTACCCTAACTGGGGGGGAGCAGTACTTC